Reported below is one T cell receptor (beta chain). Per the original methods: Nucleated cell number was recorded as an estimate derived from reference gene primer amplification. Method: immunoSEQ multiplex PCR; TCRdb's copy keeps in-frame clones and lacks some. For V, J and clone size, that table is used; D and trimming come from the DNA. The table has 300,000 to 400,000 clones, more than 75% seen once. The data were obtained in a study of blood T cell repertoires in COVID-19. The germline CDR1 and CDR2 sequences are LGHDT and YNNKEL (reference sequence). Between the trimmed V and J ends, which lost 0 bases and 3 bases, there was a span of 14 bases. CDR3 size: 16 residues.

Specimen: peripheral blood. The chain joins TRBV3-1 (or the pseudogene TRBV3-2) to TRBJ1-1; D is possibly TRBD1 (5 bases). This clonotype was sampled from a man aged 45-65 years with active or convalescent COVID-19. The CDR3: CASSQDGGVIDTEAFF. In DNA form, the CDR3 reads TGTGCCAGCAGCCAAGATGGGGGGGTAATCGACACTGAAGCTTTCTTT.